This T cell receptor (beta chain) was sequenced in a study of shared clonotypes between healthy human individuals. Study-level background: Aged between 18 and 49, the donors were two women and a few men.

The authors distributed each subset's genomic DNA evenly over several immunoSEQ plates. Using ten immunoSEQ deep assay plates, investigators sequenced unsorted PBMC DNA. Original analysis: ImmunoSEQ output held junction-only sequences without quality scores, so filtering differed. The data were produced by immunoSEQ multiplex PCR, yet TCRdb's version contains in-frame clones alone and is incomplete. V and J calls and clone size are those listed in that table; D and trimming were worked out from the DNA. Altogether about 490,000 clones are present, 79% being singletons, with the ten largest covering over 9.5%. V lost 4 bases to trimming and J lost 4 bases, with 10 bases between them. There are 13 residues in the CDR3. The germline gives CDR1 SGHVS, CDR2 FQNEAQ.

The chain employs TRBV7-8 and TRBJ1-1; D is uncertain. Material for sequencing was PBMCs. The sequence came from a middle-aged woman in good health. Some clones in this sample may be carry-over from other donors' samples. The CDR3 sequence is CASSWRVGTEAFF. The CDR3 DNA reads TGTGCCAGCAGCTGGAGGGTCGGCACTGAAGCTTTCTTT. The complete variable domain, with remaining parts taken from reference TRBV7-8 and TRBJ1-1, reads GAGVSQSPRYKVAKRGQDVALRCDPISGHVSLFWYQQALGQGPEFLTYFQNEAQLDKSGLPSDRFFAERPEGSVSTLKIQRTQQEDSAVYLCASSWRVGTEAFFGQGTRLTVV.